This TCR beta chain was obtained from a study of T cells in Graves' hyperthyroidism and ophthalmopathy. Study-level results: Ophthalmopathy was distinguished from stable hyperthyroidism by 13 V-J signatures.

From RNA transcripts, TCR beta CDR3 regions were amplified. A first-round RT-PCR of the TCR CDR3 used the HTBI primer set. TCRdb reprocessed the multiplex PCR reads with MiXCR, giving one entry per CDR3 protein. The sample holds 400,000 to 600,000 distinct CDR3 sequences, roughly 20% seen once. CDR1 SSHAT and CDR2 FNYEAQ come from the germline V gene (reference sequence). The CDR3 spans 14 residues. This clonotype was recorded at least ten times. No antigen is known for it. Its ends do not fully match the called genes, so a read error is possible. The chain links TRBV7-7 to TRBJ2-5; 10 positions match TRBD1. The receptor was isolated from a man younger than 30 with Graves' hyperthyroidism. Sequenced sample: blood. CDR3 sequence (DNA): TGTGCTAGCAGCTGGGGGACAGGGGAAGAGACCCAGTACTTC. It yields the protein CASSWGTGEETQYF.